Presented here are 23 T cell receptor beta chains from one specimen sequenced in a study of cytomegalovirus exposure and HLA in healthy donors. PCR primers comprised 60 Vbeta and 13 Jbeta primers. Method: immunoSEQ multiplex PCR; TCRdb's copy keeps in-frame clones and lacks some. The table includes tens of thousands of clones, approximately 76% detected once. The sequencing input was PBMCs. The source of these receptors is a man between 45 and 60 years old in good health and CMV-seronegative.

There are a few counts of this clone. V and J are TRBV5-5 and TRBJ1-2; the match to TRBD1 covers 7 bases. Germline CDR1 reads SGHKS; CDR2 reads YYEKEE (reference sequence). The V segment lost 5 bases and the J segment 4 bases; nucleotides outside the gene matches: 20. The CDR3 has 18 amino acids. The DNA of the CDR3 is TGTGCCAGCAGTCCAGTTTACAGAGACAGGGTTAGGGTCTATGGCTACACCTTC. This gives the protein CASSPVYRDRVRVYGYTF.

The rearrangement joins TRBV7-9 to TRBJ2-7, with 8 positions matching TRBD1. The CDR3 has 11 amino acids. Germline assignment: CDR1 SEHNR and CDR2 FQNEAQ (reference sequence). Trimming took 5 bases from V and 6 from J; bases not matched to a gene: 0. The CDR3 is CASSTGGEQYF. CDR3 nucleotides: TGTGCCAGCAGCACAGGGGGCGAGCAGTACTTC.

J is TRBJ1-2 and V is TRBV9, with a tentative D call TRBD1 (5 bases). This CDR3 contains 15 residues. Germline V CDR1 and CDR2: SGDLS, YYNGEE. Trimming cost V 0 bases and J 8 bases, with 17 bases left between them. This CDR3 reads CASSVEAGFGGGYTF. The CDR3 nucleotides read TGTGCCAGCAGCGTAGAGGCGGGCTTCGGGGGGGGCTACACCTTC. Supplemented by reference TRBV9 and TRBJ1-2, the full variable domain reads DSGVTQTPKHLITATGQRVTLRCSPRSGDLSVYWYQQSLDQGLQFLIQYYNGEERAKGNILERFSAQQFPDLHSELNLSSLELGDSALYFCASSVEAGFGGGYTFGSGTRLTVV.

This clone was counted between two and nine times. This rearrangement joins TRBV5-1 to TRBJ1-1; D is unclear. The germline V and J ends were trimmed by 4 bases and 3 bases, with 10 bases remaining between them. The CDR3 is 13 amino acids. Germline assignment: CDR1 SGHRS and CDR2 YFSETQ. The CDR3 here is CASSVLPDTEAFF. The CDR3 DNA reads TGCGCCAGCAGCGTCCTCCCGGACACTGAAGCTTTCTTT.

The chain is built from TRBV4-1 and TRBJ2-3, with a possible D match to TRBD1 (6 bases). Trimming stripped 0 bases from V and 3 bases from J, with 13 bases between. CDR1 MGHRA and CDR2 YSYEKL come from the germline V gene. The CDR3 length is 16 residues. The chain's CDR3 is CASSQDPGTGTDTQYF. CDR3 sequence (DNA): TGCGCCAGCAGCCAAGATCCAGGAACAGGGACAGATACGCAGTATTTT.

This clone was found once. V and J are TRBV30 and TRBJ2-3; the match to TRBD1 covers 8 bases. The J segment lost 6 bases and the V segment lost 3 bases, leaving 5 bases of the junction unmatched. CDR3 length: 13 residues. In germline, CDR1 is GTSNPN, CDR2 SVGIG (reference sequence). The DNA of the CDR3 is TGTGCCTGGAGGTCGACAGGGGCCGATACGCAGTATTTT. Translated, it gives CAWRSTGADTQYF.

The J gene is TRBJ2-3, the V gene TRBV5-1; TRBD2 matches at 12 bases. The CDR3 length is 15 residues. With V trimmed by 3 bases and J by 4 bases, 3 bases remained unmatched. Germline values: CDR1 SGHRS, CDR2 YFSETQ. The CDR3 DNA reads as TGCGCCAGCAGCTCAGGACTAGCGGGGTCAGATACGCAGTATTTT. Its protein product is CASSSGLAGSDTQYF.

The J gene is TRBJ1-3, the V gene TRBV5-4; 7 nucleotides align to TRBD1. The CDR3 is 14 amino acids. The V and J ends lost 4 bases and 3 bases, in that order; junction bases with no gene match: 4. The germline V gene encodes CDR1 SGHNT and CDR2 YYREEE (reference sequence). CDR3 bases: TGTGCCAGCAGCCTAAGGGACAGTGGAAACACCATATATTTT. This gives the protein CASSLRDSGNTIYF.

This sequence joins TRBV19 and TRBJ2-1, with TRBD1 matching 11 bases. Germline lookup yields CDR1 LNHDA and CDR2 SQIVND (reference sequence). V was pared by 4 bases and J by 6 bases, with 8 bases of the junction left unmatched. CDR3 length equals 16 residues. The chain's CDR3 is CASSTLTGQGGNEQFF. The CDR3 DNA sequence: TGTGCCAGTAGTACATTGACGGGACAGGGGGGCAATGAGCAGTTCTTC.

The sample holds one count of this clone. The rearrangement joins TRBV5-1 to TRBJ2-1, with 8 bases lining up with TRBD1. This CDR3 is 16 amino acids long. Germline V gene lookup returns CDR1 SGHRS and CDR2 YFSETQ. Germline trimming cut 3 bases from V and 0 bases from J; bases unmatched to any gene: 5. CDR3: CASSSGDRSSYNEQFF. CDR3 bases: TGCGCCAGCAGCTCGGGGGACAGGAGCTCCTACAATGAGCAGTTCTTC.

The J gene is TRBJ2-3, the V gene TRBV9; D remains unclear. Germline values: CDR1 SGDLS, CDR2 YYNGEE. The CDR3 length is 11 residues. Between the trimmed V and J ends, which lost 4 bases and 3 bases, there was a span of 3 bases. This CDR3 is CASSRTDTQYF. The CDR3 DNA follows: TGTGCCAGCAGCCGTACAGATACGCAGTATTTT.

The CDR3 DNA reads TGTGCCAGCAGTGACCAGACAGGTGGAAACACCATATATTTT. Translated, it gives CASSDQTGGNTIYF. This sequence joins TRBV6-1 and TRBJ1-3; a weak D match, TRBD1 (6 bases). CDR1 MNHNS and CDR2 SASEGT come from the germline V gene. The CDR3 totals 14 residues. Trimming cost V 3 bases and J 3 bases, with 9 bases left between them.

The gene calls are TRBV10-3 and TRBJ1-2; 9 bases fit TRBD1. This CDR3 spans 12 amino acids. CDR1 and CDR2 (germline): ENHRY, SYGVKD. The junction had 6 bases not matched to a gene; V was cut back by 10 bases and J by 6 bases. The CDR3 DNA sequence: TGTGCCACCTGGACAGGGGCGAATGGCTACACCTTC. Protein sequence: CATWTGANGYTF.

This clone has a handful of counts. The chain has TRBV30 and TRBJ1-1; TRBD1 is a possible D gene (5 bases). Germline CDR1 GTSNPN, CDR2 SVGIG (reference sequence). Trimming removed 5 bases from V and 1 base from J, with 14 bases in between. CDR3 length equals 14 residues. The CDR3 protein is CAWDAGKGNTEAFF. Written as DNA, the CDR3 is TGTGCCTGGGATGCAGGGAAGGGGAACACTGAAGCTTTCTTT.

This clone was counted between two and nine times. V gene TRBV30 combines with J gene TRBJ2-2; tentative D call: TRBD2 (6 bases). V lost 5 bases and J 7 bases, leaving 20 bases between the germline ends. Germline lookup yields CDR1 GTSNPN and CDR2 SVGIG (reference sequence). CDR3 length: 15 residues. CDR3 DNA sequence: TGTGCCTGGGCGGGGAGGCCTCGTATTGGCGGGGAGCTGTTTTTT. Amino acids: CAWAGRPRIGGELFF.

This clone was detected a few times. The V gene is TRBV29-1, the J gene TRBJ1-2; perhaps TRBD1 as D (5 bases). V lost 1 base and J 7 bases, leaving 16 bases between the germline ends. The CDR3 totals 14 residues. CDR1 is SQVTM, CDR2 ANQGSEA, per germline. CDR3 sequence reads: CSVEVGGIVSGYTF. The CDR3 DNA reads TGCAGCGTTGAAGTTGGGGGGATCGTATCTGGCTACACCTTC.

V and J are TRBV4-1 and TRBJ1-1, with D hard to call. Trimming stripped 1 base from V and 4 bases from J, with 10 bases between. Germline V gene lookup returns CDR1 MGHRA and CDR2 YSYEKL. This CDR3 is 14 amino acids long. The CDR3 reads CASSQGYGFTEAFF. CDR3 DNA sequence: TGCGCCAGCAGCCAAGGGTACGGGTTCACTGAAGCTTTCTTT.

The rearrangement links TRBV18 to TRBJ2-3, with D perhaps TRBD1 (6 bases). The CDR3 spans 16 residues. With 1 base removed from V and 3 bases from J, the gap between germline ends came to 14 bases. Germline CDR1 and CDR2: KGHSH and LQKENI. CDR3 loop: CASSPLLQGRTDTQYF. CDR3 nucleotides: TGTGCCAGCTCACCACTTTTACAGGGCAGGACAGATACGCAGTATTTT.

V usage is TRBV21-1 and J usage is TRBJ1-3; the listed D gene, TRBD1, was not tested against the DNA. TRBV21-1 is described as a pseudogene. CDR3 size: 17 residues. The CDR3 region is CASTKGLWTNSGNTIYF. The CDR3 nucleotides read TGTGCCAGCACCAAGGGTCTATGGACAAACTCTGGAAACACCATATATTTT.

This clone was found a few times. The CDR3 sequence: CASSSGLAGDTDTQYF. DNA of the CDR3: TGTGCCAGCAGCTCCGGACTAGCGGGGGACACAGATACGCAGTATTTT. The gene calls are TRBV7-6 and TRBJ2-3, with TRBD2 identical over 13 bases. The CDR3 consists of 16 residues. The germline V gene encodes CDR1 SGHVS and CDR2 FNYEAQ. The junction had 3 bases not matched to a gene; V was cut back by 4 bases and J by 2 bases.

This clone appeared a few times. The genes are TRBV12-2 and TRBJ2-7; the table's D gene call, TRBD1, was not cross checked with the DNA. TRBV12-2 is flagged as a pseudogene. The CDR3 contains 17 residues. The CDR3 here is CASRLETRTGVGYEQYF. The CDR3 DNA sequence: TGTGCAAGTCGCTTAGAAACCCGGACAGGAGTGGGCTACGAGCAGTACTTC.

V gene TRBV20-1 combines with J gene TRBJ1-6; D perhaps matches TRBD1 (6 bases). Germline values: CDR1 DFQATT, CDR2 SNEGSKA (reference sequence). CDR3 length: 11 amino acids. V shed 4 bases and J shed 14 bases, with 12 bases lying between them. DNA of the CDR3: TGCAGTGCTACCAGCAGGGGAGCCCTCCACTTT. Its protein product is CSATSRGALHF.

The V gene is TRBV30, the J gene TRBJ2-7; no firm D call. The CDR3 sequence is 12 residues long. The V gene's germline CDR1 is GTSNPN and CDR2 SVGIG (reference sequence). Trimming cost V 5 bases and J 3 bases, with 11 bases left between them. The DNA for the CDR3 is TGTGCCTGGGCCCGCAGTTTCTACGAGCAGTACTTC. Translated: CAWARSFYEQYF. Looking up the rest from reference TRBV30 and TRBJ2-7 gives the full variable domain: SQTIHQWPATLVQPVGSPLSLECTVEGTSNPNLYWYRQAAGRGLQLLFYSVGIGQISSEVPQNLSASRPQDRQFILSSKKLLLSDSGFYLCAWARSFYEQYFGPGTRLTVT.